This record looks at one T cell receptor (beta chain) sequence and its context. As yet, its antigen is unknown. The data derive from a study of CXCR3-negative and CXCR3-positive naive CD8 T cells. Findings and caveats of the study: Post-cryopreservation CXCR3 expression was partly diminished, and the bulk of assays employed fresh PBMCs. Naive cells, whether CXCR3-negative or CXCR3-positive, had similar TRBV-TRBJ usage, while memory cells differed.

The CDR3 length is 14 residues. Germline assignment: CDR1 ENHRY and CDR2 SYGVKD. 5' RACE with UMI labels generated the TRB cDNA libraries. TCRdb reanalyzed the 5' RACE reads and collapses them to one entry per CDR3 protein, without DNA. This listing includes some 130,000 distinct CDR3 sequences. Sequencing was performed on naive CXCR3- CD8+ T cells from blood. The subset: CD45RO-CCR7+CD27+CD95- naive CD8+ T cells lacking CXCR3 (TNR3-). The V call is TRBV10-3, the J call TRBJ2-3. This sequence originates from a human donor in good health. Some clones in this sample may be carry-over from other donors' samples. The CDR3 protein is CAISESDSTDTQYF.